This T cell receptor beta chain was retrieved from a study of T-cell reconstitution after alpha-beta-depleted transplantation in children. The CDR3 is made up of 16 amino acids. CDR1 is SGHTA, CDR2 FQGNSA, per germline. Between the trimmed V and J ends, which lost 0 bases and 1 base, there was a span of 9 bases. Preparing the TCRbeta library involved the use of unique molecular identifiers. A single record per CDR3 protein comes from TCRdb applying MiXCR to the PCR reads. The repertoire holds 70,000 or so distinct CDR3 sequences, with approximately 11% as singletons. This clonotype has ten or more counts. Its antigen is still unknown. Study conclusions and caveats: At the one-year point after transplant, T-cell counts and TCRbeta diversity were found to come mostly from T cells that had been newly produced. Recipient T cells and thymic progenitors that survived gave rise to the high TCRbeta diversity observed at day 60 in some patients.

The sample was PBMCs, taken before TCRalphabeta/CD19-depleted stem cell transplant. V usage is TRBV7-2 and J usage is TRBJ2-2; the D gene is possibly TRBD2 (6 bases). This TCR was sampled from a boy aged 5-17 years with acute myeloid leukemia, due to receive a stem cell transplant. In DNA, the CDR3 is TGTGCCAGCAGCTTAGCCGGGACTTTGAACACCGGGGAGCTGTTTTTT. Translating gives CASSLAGTLNTGELFF.